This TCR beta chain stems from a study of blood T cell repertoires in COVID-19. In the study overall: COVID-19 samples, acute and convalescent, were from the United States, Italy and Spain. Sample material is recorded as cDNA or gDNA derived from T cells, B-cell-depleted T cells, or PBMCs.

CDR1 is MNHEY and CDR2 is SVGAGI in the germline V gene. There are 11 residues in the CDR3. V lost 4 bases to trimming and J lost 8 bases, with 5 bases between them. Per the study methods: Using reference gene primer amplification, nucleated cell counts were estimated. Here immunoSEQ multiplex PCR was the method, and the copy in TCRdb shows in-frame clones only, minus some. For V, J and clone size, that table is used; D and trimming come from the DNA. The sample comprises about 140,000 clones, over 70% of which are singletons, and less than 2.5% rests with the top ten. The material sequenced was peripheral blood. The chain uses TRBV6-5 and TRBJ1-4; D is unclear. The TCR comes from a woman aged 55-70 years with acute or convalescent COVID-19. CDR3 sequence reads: CASSSGEKLFF. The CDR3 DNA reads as TGTGCCAGCAGTTCGGGGGAAAAACTGTTTTTT.